Listed below are T cell receptor beta chains from one sample, sequenced in a study of T cells in Graves' hyperthyroidism and ophthalmopathy. TCRdb itself ran the multiplex PCR reads through MiXCR, one entry per CDR3 protein. The sample lists some 600,000 distinct CDR3 sequences, approximately 13% occurring once. Material for sequencing was blood. These receptors were taken from a woman under 40 with Graves' hyperthyroidism that later progressed to Graves' ophthalmopathy. The CDR3 runs from the conserved cysteine through the conserved F or W. D genes are given only for firm matches. The size of a clone is reported for some rows only, either as once, few or many, or as a class for expanded clones.

TRBJ1-1 - many TRBV28 TGTGCCAGCAGTTTTGCCTCCTGGGACCTGAACACTGAAGCTTTCTTT CASSFASWDLNTEAFF
TRBJ2-7 TRBD1 - TRBV9 TGTGCCAGCAGCCCAGGGTCGGGGACAGGCGACTACGAGCAGTACTTC CASSPGSGTGDYEQYF
TRBJ2-7 - many TRBV6-1 TGTGCCATCTTTGGGGCAGGGGAAGGTTACGAGCAGTACTTC CAIFGAGEGYEQYF
TRBJ2-2 TRBD2 many TRBV12-3/TRBV12-4 TGTGCCAGCACTCGAGGGGCGGGAGAAGATGTCGGGGAGCTGTTTTTT CASTRGAGEDVGELFF
TRBJ2-5 - many TRBV28 TGTGCCAGCCACGGAAGCAGCTGGGGTGAGGCTTTGGACTTC CASHGSSWGEALDF
TRBJ2-5 TRBD2 few TRBV29-1 TGCAGCGTGGGGGGATGGGCGTCGGGAGGGACCCAGTACTTC CSVGGWASGGTQYF
TRBJ2-1 TRBD2 many TRBV30 TGTGCCTGGAGTCGGGGACTAGCCCATGAGCAGTTCTTC CAWSRGLAHEQFF
TRBJ1-1 - many TRBV7-9 TGTGCAGGTACCGTGAACACTGAAGCTTTCTTT CAGTVNTEAFF
TRBJ1-6 - many TRBV20-1 TGCAGTGTTGCGGGGGCAAGCGAGAGATCACCCCTCCACTTT CSVAGASERSPLHF
TRBJ2-7 - many TRBV6-2/TRBV6-3 TGTGCCAGCAGTTACTCACACTACGAGCAGTACTTC CASSYSHYEQYF
TRBJ2-5 - - TRBV6-5 TGTGCCAGCAGTTCACGGGTTCCAGAGACCCAGTACTTC CASSSRVPETQYF
TRBJ2-2 - few TRBV9 TGTGCCAGCAGCGACACGCCCAGCCACGGGGAGCTGTTTTTT CASSDTPSHGELFF
TRBJ2-5 - many TRBV28 TGTGCCAGCAGTTTTTCGAAAGAGACCCAGTACTTC CASSFSKETQYF
TRBJ2-3 - - TRBV6-1 TGTGCCAGCTCAAACAGGGCCCCAGATACGCAGTATTTT CASSNRAPDTQYF
TRBJ2-7 TRBD2 - TRBV19 TGTGCCAGTAGTATAGATCTATCCGGCGCGGGAGGGACCTACGAGCAGTACTTC CASSIDLSGAGGTYEQYF